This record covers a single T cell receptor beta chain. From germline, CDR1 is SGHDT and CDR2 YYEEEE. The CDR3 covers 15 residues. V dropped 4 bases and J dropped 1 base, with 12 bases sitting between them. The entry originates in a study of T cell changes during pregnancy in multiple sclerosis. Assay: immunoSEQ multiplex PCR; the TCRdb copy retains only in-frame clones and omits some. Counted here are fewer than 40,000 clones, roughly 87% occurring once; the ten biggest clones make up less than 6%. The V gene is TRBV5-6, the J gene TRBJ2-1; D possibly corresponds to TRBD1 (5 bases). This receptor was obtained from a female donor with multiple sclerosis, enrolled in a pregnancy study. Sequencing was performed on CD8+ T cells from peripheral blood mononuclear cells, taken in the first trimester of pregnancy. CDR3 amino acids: CASSAGIGSYNEQFF. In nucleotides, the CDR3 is TGTGCCAGCAGCGCAGGGATCGGGTCCTACAATGAGCAGTTCTTC.